Below, 31 T cell receptor beta chains from the same sample are listed, as sequenced in a study of blood T cell repertoires in COVID-19. The data were produced by immunoSEQ multiplex PCR, yet TCRdb's version contains in-frame clones alone and is incomplete. The table shows over 100,000 clones, with around 88% occurring only once. Sequencing used peripheral blood. The receptors were sampled from a man in his 60s with COVID-19, enrolled during active disease.

The chain employs TRBV5-4 and TRBJ2-5, with 9 bases matching TRBD1. CDR1 is SGHNT and CDR2 is YYREEE in the germline V gene (reference sequence). The CDR3 sequence is 14 residues long. Trimming removed 1 base from V and 3 bases from J; junction bases left unmatched: 1. DNA for the CDR3: TGTGCCAGCAGCTTGCGGGACAGGGAAGAGACCCAGTACTTC. This codes for CASSLRDREETQYF. The variable domain in full, completed from reference TRBV5-4 and TRBJ2-5, reads ETGVTQSPTHLIKTRGQQVTLRCSSQSGHNTVSWYQQALGQGPQFIFQYYREEENGRGNFPPRFSGLQFPNYSSELNVNALELDDSALYLCASSLRDREETQYFGPGTRLLVL.

The gene calls are TRBV9 and TRBJ2-3, with 9 bases fitting TRBD1. V lost 4 bases to trimming and J lost 7 bases; unmatched junction nucleotides: 10. Germline V gene lookup returns CDR1 SGDLS and CDR2 YYNGEE. The CDR3 runs to 15 residues. The CDR3 loop is CASSTSGTGSNTQYF. CDR3 DNA: TGTGCCAGCAGCACCTCCGGGACAGGGTCAAATACGCAGTATTTT.

V is TRBV19 and J is TRBJ1-1; D is uncertain. This CDR3 has 15 residues. The V gene lost 3 bases and the J gene lost 1 base, with 12 bases spanning the gap. Per germline, CDR1 LNHDA and CDR2 SQIVND (reference sequence). The CDR3 loop is CASSISYVTNTEAFF. The CDR3 DNA reads TGTGCCAGTAGTATTAGCTATGTAACGAACACTGAAGCTTTCTTT.

The count of this clone is one. The chain has TRBV7-2 and TRBJ2-5; tentatively, D is TRBD2 (5 bases). The CDR3 runs to 17 residues. Germline V gene sequence: CDR1 SGHTA, CDR2 FQGNSA. V dropped 0 bases and J dropped 4 bases, with 18 bases sitting between them. CDR3 region: CASSLALTSFVRETQYF. For the CDR3, the DNA is TGTGCCAGCAGCTTAGCCCTCACTAGTTTTGTTCGAGAGACCCAGTACTTC.

The rearrangement uses TRBV19 and TRBJ1-5; 9 bases are shared with TRBD1. The germline CDR1 and CDR2 sequences are LNHDA and SQIVND (reference sequence). V was pared by 4 bases and J by 4 bases, with 5 bases of the junction left unmatched. The CDR3 is 15 residues long. Here the CDR3 DNA reads TGTGCCAGTAGTACTACCGGGACAGGGAATCAGCCCCAGCATTTT. Encoded protein: CASSTTGTGNQPQHF.

This chain uses TRBV10-3 with TRBJ1-2; 8 bases fit TRBD1. Trimming at V came to 6 bases and at J to 0 bases, leaving 12 bases not matched to a gene. Per germline, CDR1 ENHRY and CDR2 SYGVKD. The CDR3 covers 17 residues. The CDR3 DNA follows: TGTGCCATCAGCCCCAGACAGGGGCGTTTAGCTAACTATGGCTACACCTTC. This sequence encodes CAISPRQGRLANYGYTF.

The rearrangement joins TRBV19 to TRBJ1-4; perhaps TRBD1 as D (5 bases). Germline V CDR1 and CDR2: LNHDA, SQIVND (reference sequence). The CDR3 is 19 residues long. V lost 5 bases and J lost 8, with 30 bases in between. DNA of the CDR3: TGTGCCAGTAGTGCGCCTCTGGAGGGGCGCTTGTTAGCTCGCGAAAAACTGTTTTTT. Encoded protein: CASSAPLEGRLLAREKLFF. The whole variable domain, remainder taken from reference TRBV19 and TRBJ1-4, is DGGITQSPKYLFRKEGQNVTLSCEQNLNHDAMYWYRQDPGQGLRLIYYSQIVNDFQKGDIAEGYSVSREKKESFPLTVTSAQKNPTAFYLCASSAPLEGRLLAREKLFFGSGTQLSVL.

The rearrangement joins TRBV4-1 to TRBJ1-2, with D possibly matching TRBD1 (5 bases). The length of the CDR3 is 16 residues. V was cut by 1 base and J by 5 bases, with 17 bases left in between. Germline CDR1 and CDR2: MGHRA and YSYEKL. The CDR3 DNA follows: TGCGCCAGCAGCCAAGGTCCGGACGGAGGGGATTATGGCTACACCTTC. It codes for CASSQGPDGGDYGYTF.

The V call is TRBV7-9, the J call TRBJ1-2; D is uncertain. This CDR3 comprises 15 residues. CDR1 is SEHNR, CDR2 FQNEAQ, per germline (reference sequence). V lost 1 base and J 8 bases, leaving 17 bases between the germline ends. The CDR3 loop reads CASSLGEAGISGYTF. As DNA, the CDR3 is TGTGCCAGCAGCTTAGGAGAGGCGGGGATTAGCGGCTACACCTTC.

The CDR3 sequence is CASSFMETQYF. The CDR3 DNA reads TGTGCCAGCAGTTTTATGGAGACCCAGTACTTC. The chain uses TRBV12-3 or TRBV12-4 and TRBJ2-5; D unclear. V lost 3 bases, J lost 5 bases, and 4 bases lay in between. The CDR3 covers 11 residues.

The chain employs TRBV6-1 and TRBJ1-1, with D possibly being TRBD1 (5 bases). Trimming cost V 3 bases and J 0 bases, with 11 bases left between them. Looked up from germline, CDR1 is MNHNS and CDR2 is SASEGT. The CDR3 is made up of 15 amino acids. CDR3 in amino acids: CASSEEGRLNTEAFF. The CDR3 DNA reads as TGTGCCAGCAGTGAGGAGGGACGGTTGAACACTGAAGCTTTCTTT.

This chain joins TRBV19 and TRBJ2-3, with D hard to call. There are 14 residues in the CDR3. The germline V gene encodes CDR1 LNHDA and CDR2 SQIVND (reference sequence). V was trimmed by 4 bases and J by 6 bases, leaving 14 bases between them. This CDR3 reads CASSKASIGDTQYF. DNA of the CDR3: TGTGCCAGTAGTAAGGCTTCCATCGGGGATACGCAGTATTTT.

The chain couples TRBV21-1 to TRBJ1-5; the D call in the table, TRBD1, was not verified against the DNA. TRBV21-1 is tagged as a pseudogene. This CDR3 spans 14 amino acids. The CDR3 DNA sequence: TGTGCCAGCAATAATACAGGGTTCAATCAGCCCCAGCATTTT. It codes for CASNNTGFNQPQHF.

The gene calls are TRBV3-1 (or the pseudogene TRBV3-2) and TRBJ1-1; D is ambiguous. V was trimmed by 2 bases and J by 0 bases, leaving 4 bases between them. This CDR3 is 13 amino acids long. Germline-derived CDR1 and CDR2 are LGHDT and YNNKEL (reference sequence). CDR3 region: CASSQPMNTEAFF. In DNA form, the CDR3 reads TGTGCCAGCAGCCAACCCATGAACACTGAAGCTTTCTTT.

The J gene is TRBJ2-2, the V gene TRBV5-1; TRBD1 aligns across 8 bases. V lost 2 bases, J lost 6 bases, and 3 bases stayed unmatched. The CDR3 sequence is 14 residues long. Germline loops: CDR1 SGHRS, CDR2 YFSETQ. The CDR3 coding sequence is TGCGCCAGCAGCTTACAGGGGGTCCCCGGGGAGCTGTTTTTT. It is translated as CASSLQGVPGELFF. Supplemented by reference TRBV5-1 and TRBJ2-2, the full variable domain reads KAGVTQTPRYLIKTRGQQVTLSCSPISGHRSVSWYQQTPGQGLQFLFEYFSETQRNKGNFPGRFSGRQFSNSRSEMNVSTLELGDSALYLCASSLQGVPGELFFGEGSRLTVL.

This clone was counted once. V gene TRBV4-3 combines with J gene TRBJ2-5, with 9 positions matching TRBD1. Trimming removed 9 bases from V and 4 bases from J; junction bases left unmatched: 18. CDR3 length: 17 amino acids. Germline CDR1 LGHNA, CDR2 YSLEER. CDR3 nucleotide sequence: TGCGCCAGTCCTAAGGGAGGAGGGGACAGGGTAAGAGAGACCCAGTACTTC. It codes for CASPKGGGDRVRETQYF.

V is TRBV15 and J is TRBJ2-5; weak D call: TRBD2 (5 bases). The CDR3 is 15 residues long. Germline CDR1 LNHNV, CDR2 YYDKDF (reference sequence). V lost 0 bases and J lost 4, with 12 bases in between. The CDR3 DNA follows: TGTGCCACCAGCAGAGATTTCGGGAATGGAGAGACCCAGTACTTC. Its translation is CATSRDFGNGETQYF. The complete variable domain, with remaining parts taken from reference TRBV15 and TRBJ2-5, reads DAMVIQNPRYQVTQFGKPVTLSCSQTLNHNVMYWYQQKSSQAPKLLFHYYDKDFNNEADTPDNFQSRRPNTSFCFLDIRSPGLGDTAMYLCATSRDFGNGETQYFGPGTRLLVL.

This chain links TRBV29-1 with TRBJ2-3; 8 nucleotides match TRBD2. J lost 2 bases, V lost 6 bases, and 13 bases had no gene match. From germline, CDR1 is SQVTM and CDR2 ANQGSEA. This CDR3 has 16 amino acids. CDR3 coding DNA: TGCAGCGTCGAATCGGGGGGGCGAATCTCCACAGATACGCAGTATTTT. Its protein is CSVESGGRISTDTQYF.

The chain couples TRBV24-1 to TRBJ2-1; the D is unclear. This CDR3 has 13 amino acids. Trimming pared 4 bases from V and 5 bases from J, leaving 8 bases between. Germline V lookup: CDR1 KGHDR, CDR2 SFDVKD. CDR3 DNA: TGTGCCACCAGTGAATATACTCACAATGAGCAGTTCTTC. It translates to CATSEYTHNEQFF.

The chain recombines TRBV10-2 with TRBJ2-3; tentative D call: TRBD1 (6 bases). The CDR3 runs 17 residues. The V and J ends lost 6 bases and 4 bases respectively, with 23 bases between them. Germline values: CDR1 WSHSY, CDR2 SAAADI. CDR3 sequence reads: CASRLQTGSLGADTQYF. CDR3 nucleotides: TGCGCCAGCAGACTACAGACAGGTTCACTGGGAGCAGATACGCAGTATTTT.

This clone has only one observation. The V call is TRBV14, the J call TRBJ1-1; D is perhaps TRBD1 (5 bases). V was trimmed by 1 base and J by 1 base, leaving 16 bases between them. The CDR3 is 17 amino acids. Germline V lookup: CDR1 SGHDN, CDR2 FVKESK. CDR3 protein: CASSQVRSLDKNTEAFF. The DNA of the CDR3 is TGTGCCAGCAGCCAAGTTAGGTCACTGGACAAGAACACTGAAGCTTTCTTT.

The chain joins TRBV9 to TRBJ1-4, with a weak D call TRBD1 (5 bases). Trimming took 3 bases from V and 5 from J, leaving 11 bases between them. Looked up from germline, CDR1 is SGDLS and CDR2 is YYNGEE. The CDR3 is 14 amino acids. The chain's CDR3 is CASSDGAVNEKLFF. CDR3 DNA: TGTGCCAGCAGCGATGGGGCGGTGAATGAAAAACTGTTTTTT.

This clone appeared once. The gene calls are TRBV5-1 and TRBJ2-4, with 7 bases lining up with TRBD1. The junction had 10 bases not matched to a gene; V was cut back by 4 bases and J by 6 bases. Germline V gene lookup returns CDR1 SGHRS and CDR2 YFSETQ. This CDR3 has 15 amino acids. The chain's CDR3 is CASSERTGVGNIQYF. DNA for the CDR3: TGCGCCAGCAGCGAGAGAACAGGGGTGGGAAACATTCAGTACTTC. The full variable domain, in which reference TRBV5-1 and TRBJ2-4 provide the parts outside the CDR3, is KAGVTQTPRYLIKTRGQQVTLSCSPISGHRSVSWYQQTPGQGLQFLFEYFSETQRNKGNFPGRFSGRQFSNSRSEMNVSTLELGDSALYLCASSERTGVGNIQYFGAGTRLSVL.

The genes are TRBV30 and TRBJ1-5; 8 bases agree with TRBD1. This CDR3 contains 15 residues. CDR1 is GTSNPN, CDR2 SVGIG, per germline (reference sequence). V lost 2 bases, J lost 2 bases, and 5 bases stayed unmatched. The DNA of the CDR3 is TGTGCCTGGAGTCAACAGGGGGTAGGCAATCAGCCCCAGCATTTT. Amino acids: CAWSQQGVGNQPQHF.

The rearrangement joins TRBV5-6 to TRBJ1-3; D remains ambiguous. The germline V and J ends were trimmed by 1 base and 3 bases, with 11 bases remaining between them. The CDR3 is 15 residues long. Germline V CDR1 and CDR2: SGHDT, YYEEEE. CDR3 sequence (DNA): TGTGCCAGCAGCTTGTTCGGGAACCATGGAAACACCATATATTTT. This codes for CASSLFGNHGNTIYF.

Note on this clone: Other nucleotide sequences in the sample specify the same CDR3. The rearrangement joins TRBV5-1 to TRBJ1-1; possible D gene TRBD1, 5 bases. V was clipped by 3 bases and J by 2 bases, with 14 bases between them. The CDR3 runs 15 residues. In germline, CDR1 is SGHRS, CDR2 YFSETQ. The CDR3 coding sequence is TGCGCCAGCAGCTCAGGCGACAGACTCAACACTGAAGCTTTCTTT. It translates to CASSSGDRLNTEAFF.

V gene TRBV5-1 combines with J gene TRBJ2-3; TRBD2 matches at 12 bases. Germline CDR1 is SGHRS and CDR2 is YFSETQ. Trimming took 4 bases from V and 5 from J; bases not matched to a gene: 5. The CDR3 totals 15 residues. The CDR3 sequence is CASSPLAGGRDTQYF. CDR3 nucleotides: TGCGCCAGCAGCCCGCTAGCGGGGGGGCGAGATACGCAGTATTTT.

The chain employs TRBV3-1 (or the pseudogene TRBV3-2) and TRBJ1-5, with 12 positions matching TRBD1. From germline, CDR1 is LGHDT and CDR2 YNNKEL (reference sequence). Trimming removed 1 base from V and 3 bases from J; junction bases left unmatched: 10. The CDR3 is 19 residues long. CDR3 sequence (DNA): TGTGCCAGCAGCCAAGTGGGACAGGGGGCGGCTCCGGACAATCAGCCCCAGCATTTT. This translates into CASSQVGQGAAPDNQPQHF.

The V and J genes are TRBV12-5 and TRBJ2-1; 7 nucleotides align to TRBD1. The CDR3 extends over 13 amino acids. J was trimmed by 8 bases and V by 3 bases; bases with no gene match: 4. Germline CDR1 and CDR2: LGHNT and FRNRAP. CDR3 sequence reads: CASGFPRGYEQFF. The CDR3 DNA reads TGTGCTAGTGGTTTCCCCAGGGGGTATGAGCAGTTCTTC.

The gene calls are TRBV6-5 and TRBJ1-2; D may be TRBD1 (6 bases). CDR1 and CDR2 from the germline V gene are MNHEY and SVGAGI. The CDR3 is 14 residues long. Deletions cut 6 bases from V and 6 bases from J, with 17 bases between. DNA of the CDR3: TGTGCCAGCAGGAGGACAGTTTGGGATAATGGCTACACCTTC. Translated, it gives CASRRTVWDNGYTF.

The rearrangement uses TRBV11-2 and TRBJ1-1; D is ambiguous. Germline V CDR1 and CDR2: SGHAT, FQNNGV. This CDR3 spans 13 amino acids. The ends were cut back, 0 bases at V and 6 bases at J, with 8 bases in the middle. The CDR3 reads CASSLEGGAEAFF. CDR3 coding DNA: TGTGCCAGCAGCTTAGAGGGCGGGGCTGAAGCTTTCTTT.